The 20 T cell receptor beta chains below come from one sample, sequenced in a study of cytomegalovirus exposure and HLA in healthy donors. The PCR ran on 60 Vbeta and 13 Jbeta primers. Sequencing used immunoSEQ multiplex PCR; TCRdb keeps in-frame clones, though not all of them. The table records 200,000 or so clones, 65% to 80% of them present only once. Sequences were obtained from PBMCs. The receptors were gathered from a girl between 2 and 10 years old in good health and CMV-seronegative.

The V gene is TRBV19, the J gene TRBJ2-1; TRBD1 aligns across 10 bases. The V and J ends lost 3 bases and 6 bases, in that order; junction bases with no gene match: 5. This CDR3 has 15 residues. Per the germline V gene, CDR1 is LNHDA and CDR2 is SQIVND (reference sequence). The CDR3 loop reads CASSIRTGGGNEQFF. The CDR3 DNA reads as TGTGCCAGTAGTATTAGGACAGGGGGAGGCAATGAGCAGTTCTTC.

The V and J genes are TRBV4-1 and TRBJ2-5; 9 bases map to TRBD1. Trimming removed 4 bases from V and 3 bases from J; junction bases left unmatched: 0. This CDR3 has 13 residues. Germline CDR1 MGHRA, CDR2 YSYEKL. CDR3 protein: CASSRTGEETQYF. The DNA of the CDR3 is TGCGCCAGCAGCCGGACAGGGGAAGAGACCCAGTACTTC.

On this clone itself: The identical CDR3 is also encoded by other nucleotide sequences in the sample. The J gene is TRBJ1-1, the V gene TRBV5-4; D may be TRBD1 (5 bases). This CDR3 region has 15 residues. Germline-derived CDR1 and CDR2 are SGHNT and YYREEE (reference sequence). V was pared by 4 bases and J by 0 bases, with 13 bases between. The CDR3 spells CASSPGRSMNTEAFF. The DNA for the CDR3 is TGTGCCAGCAGCCCAGGGAGGAGTATGAACACTGAAGCTTTCTTT.

V gene TRBV7-9 combines with J gene TRBJ2-3; 7 nucleotides align to TRBD1. The CDR3 has 14 residues. CDR1 and CDR2 (germline): SEHNR, FQNEAQ (reference sequence). Trimming at V came to 4 bases and at J to 6 bases, leaving 7 bases not matched to a gene. The CDR3 coding sequence is TGTGCCAGCAGCTCCCCGAAGGGGGCGGATACGCAGTATTTT. Translation: CASSSPKGADTQYF. The full variable domain, rest sourced from reference TRBV7-9 and TRBJ2-3, is DTGVSQNPRHKITKRGQNVTFRCDPISEHNRLYWYRQTLGQGPEFLTYFQNEAQLEKSRLLSDRFSAERPKGSFSTLEIQRTEQGDSAMYLCASSSPKGADTQYFGPGTRLTVL.

The genes are TRBV4-1 and TRBJ2-7, with 7 bases identical to TRBD2. Germline V gene sequence: CDR1 MGHRA, CDR2 YSYEKL. The trim removed 2 bases at V and 4 bases at J, leaving 8 bases unmatched. The CDR3 length is 15 residues. The CDR3 reads CASSQPAGKVYEQYF. DNA of the CDR3: TGCGCCAGCAGCCAACCAGCGGGAAAAGTTTACGAGCAGTACTTC.

V and J are TRBV29-1 and TRBJ2-1, with 9 bases identical to TRBD2. Germline V gives CDR1 SQVTM, CDR2 ANQGSEA. The CDR3 covers 16 residues. V gave up 3 bases and J gave up 0 bases; unmatched junction bases: 6. The CDR3, as DNA: TGCAGCGTTGAGTCCGGGACTAGCTTCTCCTACAATGAGCAGTTCTTC. Residues: CSVESGTSFSYNEQFF.

This rearrangement joins TRBV2 to TRBJ1-5, with 7 bases fitting TRBD1. Trimming took 6 bases from V and 0 from J; bases not matched to a gene: 14. The germline gives CDR1 SNHLY, CDR2 FYNNEI. The CDR3 has 18 amino acids. CDR3 nucleotide sequence: TGTGCCAGCAGGGGACCGACAGGGCAAGGATATAGCAATCAGCCCCAGCATTTT. Translated: CASRGPTGQGYSNQPQHF.

V gene TRBV19 combines with J gene TRBJ2-7, with 11 positions matching TRBD1. V trimming: 5 bases; J trimming: 4 bases; junction bases outside the gene matches: 4. The CDR3 length is 14 residues. Germline CDR1 is LNHDA and CDR2 is SQIVND (reference sequence). CDR3 sequence: CASSPGTGGYEQYF. The CDR3, as DNA: TGTGCCAGTAGTCCCGGGACAGGGGGGTACGAGCAGTACTTC.

This rearrangement joins TRBV6-1 to TRBJ1-1; tentatively, D is TRBD1 (6 bases). V was cut by 3 bases and J by 5 bases, with 10 bases left in between. CDR1 is MNHNS, CDR2 SASEGT, per germline. The CDR3 sequence is 13 residues long. The DNA of the CDR3 is TGTGCCAGCAGTGAGGACAGAAGGACTGAAGCTTTCTTT. It encodes CASSEDRRTEAFF.

A single count supports this clone. V is TRBV4-1 and J is TRBJ1-3; D unresolved. V lost 0 bases and J 0 bases, leaving 9 bases between the germline ends. The CDR3 covers 16 residues. The germline CDR1 and CDR2 sequences are MGHRA and YSYEKL. The CDR3 nucleotides read TGCGCCAGCAGCCAAGACCGGACTCCCTCTGGAAACACCATATATTTT. This translates into CASSQDRTPSGNTIYF.

This clone was seen more than once but under ten times. The genes are TRBV7-9 and TRBJ1-1; a possible D gene is TRBD1 (5 bases). CDR1 and CDR2 (germline): SEHNR, FQNEAQ (reference sequence). The CDR3 is 14 residues long. Between the trimmed V and J ends, which lost 6 bases and 3 bases, there was a span of 14 bases. The CDR3 bases are TGTGCCAGCAGATCGAGCGGGGGGGACACTGAAGCTTTCTTT. Its protein is CASRSSGGDTEAFF. The full variable domain, in which reference TRBV7-9 and TRBJ1-1 provide the parts outside the CDR3, is DTGVSQNPRHKITKRGQNVTFRCDPISEHNRLYWYRQTLGQGPEFLTYFQNEAQLEKSRLLSDRFSAERPKGSFSTLEIQRTEQGDSAMYLCASRSSGGDTEAFFGQGTRLTVV.

This clone was recorded a few times. The CDR3 coding sequence is TGCGCCAGCAGCTTGGGACAGGGTCTTTCTGGAAACACCATATATTTT. Translated: CASSLGQGLSGNTIYF. This chain joins TRBV5-1 and TRBJ1-3; 7 bases map to TRBD1. With V trimmed by 0 bases and J by 1 base, 4 bases remained unmatched. Germline V gene sequence: CDR1 SGHRS, CDR2 YFSETQ. The CDR3 covers 16 residues.

This clone was seen more than once but under ten times. CDR3 loop: CASSLNRGKETQYF. The CDR3 DNA sequence: TGTGCCAGCAGCCTTAACAGGGGAAAAGAGACCCAGTACTTC. The chain joins TRBV5-5 to TRBJ2-5; TRBD1 agrees at 7 bases. The CDR3 totals 14 residues. Germline V CDR1 and CDR2: SGHKS, YYEKEE (reference sequence). Losses at the gene ends were 4 bases for V and 3 bases for J; bases not matched to a gene: 6.

This chain connects TRBV7-9 to TRBJ1-3, with D unclear. V dropped 3 bases and J dropped 2 bases, with 11 bases sitting between them. This CDR3 has 15 amino acids. Looked up from germline, CDR1 is SEHNR and CDR2 is FQNEAQ (reference sequence). The CDR3 DNA sequence: TGTGCCAGCAGCTTCCAGGCAGCTCCTGGAAACACCATATATTTT. Residues: CASSFQAAPGNTIYF.

The chain is built from TRBV9 and TRBJ2-2; TRBD2 agrees at 11 bases. J gave up 0 bases and V 4 bases, and 2 bases lay outside the gene matches. The CDR3 is 16 residues long. Per germline, CDR1 SGDLS and CDR2 YYNGEE. The CDR3 loop is CASSSSGGANTGELFF. The CDR3, as DNA: TGTGCCAGCAGCAGTAGCGGGGGGGCGAACACCGGGGAGCTGTTTTTT.

This rearrangement joins TRBV2 to TRBJ2-1, with 9 nucleotides matching TRBD2. V dropped 6 bases and J dropped 2; count of bases not matched to a gene: 5. The CDR3 loop spans 15 amino acids. Germline loops: CDR1 SNHLY, CDR2 FYNNEI. The CDR3 protein is CASRAVAGAYNEQFF. The CDR3 coding sequence is TGTGCCAGCAGGGCGGTAGCGGGGGCCTACAATGAGCAGTTCTTC.

This clone was counted a few times. The chain joins TRBV5-1 to TRBJ1-1; TRBD1 is a possible D gene (5 bases). With 2 bases removed from V and 4 bases from J, the gap between germline ends came to 9 bases. The CDR3 covers 13 residues. Germline V gives CDR1 SGHRS, CDR2 YFSETQ. Here the CDR3 DNA reads TGCGCCAGCAGCTTATTCGGGGGCACTGAAGCTTTCTTT. Residues: CASSLFGGTEAFF.

The chain employs TRBV10-3 and TRBJ1-5, with D hard to call. V was shortened by 3 bases and J by 0 bases, with 18 bases between the two germline ends. In germline, CDR1 is ENHRY, CDR2 SYGVKD. The CDR3 is 18 residues long. The CDR3 nucleotides are TGTGCCATCAGTGAAGGATTTTCCGAGCGAAATAGCAATCAGCCCCAGCATTTT. This sequence encodes CAISEGFSERNSNQPQHF.

The chain employs TRBV6-1 and TRBJ2-3; 8 nucleotides line up with TRBD2. Germline V CDR1 and CDR2: MNHNS, SASEGT. CDR3 length equals 15 residues. V lost 6 bases and J lost 0; bases outside the gene matches: 5. The CDR3 DNA reads as TGTGCCAGCAGCGGACTAGCCCCCAGCACAGATACGCAGTATTTT. Translated: CASSGLAPSTDTQYF.

The rearrangement links TRBV5-6 to TRBJ2-5; D ambiguous. CDR3 length: 14 residues. Per the germline V gene, CDR1 is SGHDT and CDR2 is YYEEEE. V shed 0 bases and J shed 5 bases, with 11 bases lying between them. CDR3 bases: TGTGCCAGCAGCTTGGTTCCAGCCAGGGAGACCCAGTACTTC. Amino acids: CASSLVPARETQYF. Full variable domain (outside the CDR3, taken from reference TRBV5-6 and TRBJ2-5): DAGVTQSPTHLIKTRGQQVTLRCSPKSGHDTVSWYQQALGQGPQFIFQYYEEEERQRGNFPDRFSGHQFPNYSSELNVNALLLGDSALYLCASSLVPARETQYFGPGTRLLVL.